This is a list of T cell receptor beta chains from one sample in a study of cytotoxic CD8 clonotypes in ibrutinib-treated CLL. The method was immunoSEQ multiplex PCR; TCRdb's version includes in-frame clones alone and lacks a portion of them. Of approximately 160,000 clones detected, roughly 88% appear once; the ten largest clones hold around 3%. Source: PBMCs, taken at disease progression, from a patient treated with ibrutinib. The receptors here all came from a human donor with chronic lymphocytic leukemia. Both conserved end residues are trimmed from each CDR3.

>TRBV6-5
ASSYFRGTYEQY
>TRBV9
ASSVVWGPNEKLF
>TRBV9
ASSVGTNEKLF
>TRBV30
AWSKKINMNTEAF
>TRBV29-1
SVDKGGTDTQY
>TRBV4-1
ASSQDWTVTDTQY
>TRBV11-3
ASSLGLAGEGNTGELF
>TRBV19
ASSIWGNSFANEKLF
>TRBV19
ASRIQGSYSNQPQH
>TRBV7-9
ASSRTGPNTEAF
>TRBV29-1
SVAKGSSNQPQH
>TRBV27
ASSFGPGLTEKLF
>TRBV4-1
ASSQEEGGLAGAYEQY
>TRBV5-6
ASSLDFRTGSYNEQF
>TRBV19
ASSPKWTSGRSYSPSPQY
>TRBV27
ASSRREGPWEQF
>TRBV7-9
ASSLSRVGGYT
>TRBV7-9
ASSPPLHEQF
>TRBV2
ASSRTWNEQF
>TRBV7-9
ASSLQGYGYT
>TRBV25-1
ASTSRGQSEQY
>TRBV7-9
ASSPGTGNYEQY
>TRBV7-2
ASSLEGSPYGYT
>TRBV9
ASSVTGAGEQY
>TRBV13
ASSLGDSYHGYT
>TRBV11-2
ASSFVTDTQY
>TRBV27
ASSLAGKLYTEAF
>TRBV5-4
ASRRTGTPSGANVLT
>TRBV7-7
ASSRLAGVTYEQY
>TRBV27
ASSLFTATGGYT
>TRBV9
ASSTGTVYNEQF
>TRBV27
ASSYFSYNEQF
>TRBV11-3
ASSSFSPRHGYT
>TRBV7-9
ASSRGRDGSSYEQY
>TRBV9
ASTLRGQGHEKLF
>TRBV5-1
ASREDRAGMNTEAF
>TRBV7-8
ASSKYNEQF
>TRBV5-1
ASSPTGGQGYT
>TRBV6-5
ASSKGLAGEETQY
>TRBV27
ASSPWEPGRNEQF
>TRBV4-2
ASSQDIRGRGTGELF
>TRBV2
ASSEGGRGLETQY
>TRBV2
ASSEERPNTGELF
>TRBV6-1
ASSPGLVSAQY
>TRBV11-2
ASSPPSVNEKLF
>TRBV13
ASRIPGRPNTEAF